Sequencing of this T cell receptor (beta chain) was carried out in a study of blood T cell repertoires in COVID-19 (TCRdb year 2020). Broadly, across the study: Samples from collaborators originated in the United States, Italy and Spain and spanned both the acute and convalescent phases of COVID-19. Sample metadata almost always included a de-identified subject ID, COVID-19 status, age in years and sex. Samples came from the ongoing ImmuneRACE study (first 160 participants) plus 1,254 subjects from 6 global collaborators. The dataset comprised deeply sampled blood TCRbeta repertoires from subjects exposed to, actively infected with, or recovered from COVID-19. Where available, HLA class I and class II types were obtained from metadata supplied by the sample provider rather than from assay-based typing. The repertoires were made available in a free public database intended to serve as a resource for research on the immune response to SARS-CoV-2. The prospective study material was composed of cDNA or gDNA derived from T cells, B-cell-depleted T cells, or PBMCs.

TCRbeta CDR3 regions were amplified from genomic DNA by means of the immunoSEQ Assay, a bias-controlled multiplex PCR. The study's processing was this. The number of nucleated cells in each sample was estimated from the amplification of reference gene primers within the assay. Sequence reads were collapsed and filtered to measure the absolute abundance of every unique TCRbeta CDR3 rearrangement. For each sample, productive Simpson clonality was calculated as the square root of Simpson's diversity index over productive rearrangements. TCRdb mirrors the immuneACCESS table, restricted to in-frame sequences. Some clones are absent from its copies; in checked studies, under half trace to an unresolved V gene, and the reason for the others is unknown. V and J calls plus clone size are reproduced from that table; the DNA served to infer D and trimming. Counted in this sample were a few hundred thousand clones; 70% to 90% of them appeared once. The ten top clones hold roughly 2.2% of the sample.

Points on this clone: The antigen it binds to is not known. No per-base quality is available; no much larger clone lies one base away.

Enrolling through a virtual design, the prospective study's participants ranged in age from roughly 18 to 90 years and lived across some 23 United States geographic areas. In the prospective study, participants were assigned to cohorts based on the clinical history participants reported in a screening survey and a study questionnaire. ImmuneRACE Cohort 3 recovered participants were defined by two consecutive negative NP/OP PCR tests, healthcare professional clearance, or symptom resolution. In the prospective study, mobile phlebotomists collected whole blood, serum and a nasopharyngeal or oropharyngeal swab from each participant. Over a roughly 2-month period, participants in the prospective study had the option of providing additional blood draws and questionnaires. Before DNA extraction, prospective study blood samples were shipped either frozen or at room temperature. General conclusions and limits of the study: The amount of clinical and demographic metadata varied by source and participant and was provided uncurated.

Sequencing used PBMCs or T cells enriched from blood (not recorded which). The TCR comes from a man aged 30-40 years who had recovered from COVID-19.

In nucleotide form, the sequence is TGTGCCTGGAGTGTATTTGGCGGGACAGGGAGAGGATCGGAGCAGTACTTC. This translates into CAWSVFGGTGRGSEQYF. The rearranged segments are TRBV30 and TRBJ2-7, and 9 junction bases match TRBD1. From the cysteine up to the phenylalanine, the CDR3 has a length of 17 residues. Here the CDR3 DNA is all that survives: 51 bases in frame from base 1. CDR1 and CDR2, per the germline V gene (reference sequence), are GTSNPN and SVGIG. From V the trimming removes 0 bases and from J it removes 7 bases, while the gene matches leave 16 bases of the junction unaccounted for.